This is a list of T cell receptor beta chains from one sample in a study of T cell responses to AZD1222 COVID-19 vaccine. The table came from immunoSEQ multiplex PCR; TCRdb's copy has only in-frame clones and leaves some out. The sample has about 200,000 clones; approximately 90% are singletons. Specimen: peripheral blood, collected 28 days after the second AZD1222 dose. The receptors were sampled from an adult who received the AZD1222 COVID-19 vaccine. Both conserved end residues are part of each CDR3. Each record gives: D gene, V gene, J gene, clone size, CDR3 DNA, CDR3 protein. A D gene is named only where the DNA matches it firmly. Size is stated for part of the rows, as once, few or many counts, or as a class when the clone is expanded.

>TRBD2|TRBV3-1/TRBV3-2|TRBJ2-5|.
TGTGCCAGCAGCCTTCCGTGGACTAGCGGGAGTCCGAAGACCCAGTACTTC
CASSLPWTSGSPKTQYF
>.|TRBV28|TRBJ2-5|once
TGTGCCAGCAGTTCCGGGGGCCAAGAGACCCAGTACTTC
CASSSGGQETQYF
>.|TRBV4-1|TRBJ2-5|once
TGCGCCAGCAGCCAATTTTTCAGGGCCCAAGAGACCCAGTACTTC
CASSQFFRAQETQYF
>TRBD1|TRBV28|TRBJ1-4|once
TGTGCCAGCAGTTTAACAGGGGTTGCAACTAATGAAAAACTGTTTTTT
CASSLTGVATNEKLFF
>.|TRBV4-1|TRBJ1-1|once
TGCGCCAGCAGCCTGCTAACATCGGACACTGAAGCTTTCTTT
CASSLLTSDTEAFF
>TRBD1|TRBV18|TRBJ2-2|.
TGTGCCAGCTCACCCGGACAGGGGGACGGCGGGGAGCTGTTTTTT
CASSPGQGDGGELFF
>.|TRBV27|TRBJ2-3|.
TGTGCCAGCAGTTTGGGGGCTAGCGGCGGAGATACGCAGTATTTT
CASSLGASGGDTQYF
>TRBD1|TRBV19|TRBJ1-5|.
TGTGCCAGTAGTAGGCAGGGGGCAGGCAATCAGCCCCAGCATTTT
CASSRQGAGNQPQHF
>.|TRBV24-1|TRBJ2-3|.
TGTGCCACCAGTGATTCGGGACATACAGATACGCAGTATTTT
CATSDSGHTDTQYF
>.|TRBV28|TRBJ1-5|.
TGTGCCAGCAGCCTTGGGGGGGCGAGTAGCAATCAGCCCCAGCATTTT
CASSLGGASSNQPQHF
>.|TRBV19|TRBJ1-2|once
TGTGCCAGTAGTCAAAGGGAGGGACCGGTCTATGGCTACACCTTC
CASSQREGPVYGYTF
>TRBD1|TRBV5-1|TRBJ2-7|.
TGCGCCAGCAGCTTTACAGGGGGCACGGCTTACGAGCAGTACTTC
CASSFTGGTAYEQYF
>.|TRBV5-3|TRBJ1-3|.
TGTGCCAGAAGCTTGGTTACAGCTGGAAACACCATATATTTT
CARSLVTAGNTIYF
>.|TRBV7-9|TRBJ1-1|.
TGTGCCAGCAGCTCAGTGGGACACACTGAAGCTTTCTTT
CASSSVGHTEAFF
>TRBD1|TRBV30|TRBJ1-2|.
TGTGCCTGGACCCAAAACACCGGGACAGGTTATGGCTACACCTTC
CAWTQNTGTGYGYTF
>.|TRBV10-2|TRBJ1-3|.
TGCGCCAGTTCTTCTCTCGGAAACACCATATATTTT
CASSSLGNTIYF
>.|TRBV5-1|TRBJ1-1|.
TGCGCCAGCAGCTTGTGGACGAACACTGAAGCTTTCTTT
CASSLWTNTEAFF
>.|TRBV5-5|TRBJ1-1|.
TGTGCCAGCAGCTTGGGAGTGAACACTGAAGCTTTCTTT
CASSLGVNTEAFF
>TRBD1|TRBV30|TRBJ1-1|.
TGTGCCTGGAGTGTGATACAGGGGGAAGTCGCTGAAGCTTTCTTT
CAWSVIQGEVAEAFF